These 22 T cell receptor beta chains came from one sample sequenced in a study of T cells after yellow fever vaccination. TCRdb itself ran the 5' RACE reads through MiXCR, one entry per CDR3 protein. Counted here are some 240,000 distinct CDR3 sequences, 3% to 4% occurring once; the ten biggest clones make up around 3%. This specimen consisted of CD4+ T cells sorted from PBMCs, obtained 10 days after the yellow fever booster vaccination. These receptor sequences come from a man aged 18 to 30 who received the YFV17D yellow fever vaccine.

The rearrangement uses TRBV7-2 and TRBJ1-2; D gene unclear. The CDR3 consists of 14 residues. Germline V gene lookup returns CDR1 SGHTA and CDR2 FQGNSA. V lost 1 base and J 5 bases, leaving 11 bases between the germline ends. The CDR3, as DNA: TGTGCCAGCAGCTTAGGGGGTCCCAGTTATGGCTACACCTTC. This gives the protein CASSLGGPSYGYTF.

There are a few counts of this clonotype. The CDR3 reads CASSPNFSGANVLTF. In DNA, the CDR3 is TGTGCCAGCTCACCAAACTTCTCTGGGGCCAACGTCCTGACTTTC. The J gene is TRBJ2-6, the V gene TRBV18, with unresolved D. The length of the CDR3 is 15 residues. CDR1 is KGHSH and CDR2 is LQKENI in the germline V gene. The V gene lost 2 bases and the J gene lost 0 bases, with 5 bases spanning the gap.

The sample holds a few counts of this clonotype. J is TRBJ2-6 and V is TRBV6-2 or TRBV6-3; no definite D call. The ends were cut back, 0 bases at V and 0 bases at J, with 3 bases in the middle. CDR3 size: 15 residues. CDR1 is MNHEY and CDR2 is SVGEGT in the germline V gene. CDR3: CASSYSSSGANVLTF. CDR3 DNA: TGTGCCAGCAGTTACTCGAGCTCTGGGGCCAACGTCCTGACTTTC.

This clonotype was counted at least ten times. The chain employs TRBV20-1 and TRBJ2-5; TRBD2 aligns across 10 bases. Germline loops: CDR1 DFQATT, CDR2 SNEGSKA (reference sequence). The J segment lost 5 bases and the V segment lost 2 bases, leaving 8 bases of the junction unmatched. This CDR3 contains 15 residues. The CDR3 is CSARLLAGDRETQYF. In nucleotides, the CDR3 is TGCAGTGCTAGACTGCTAGCGGGGGACCGCGAGACCCAGTACTTC.

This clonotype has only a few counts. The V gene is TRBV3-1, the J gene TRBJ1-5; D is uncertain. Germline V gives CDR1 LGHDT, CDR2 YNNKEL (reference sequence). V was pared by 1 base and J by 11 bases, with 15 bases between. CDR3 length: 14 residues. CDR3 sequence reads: CASSQAGSRSTQHF. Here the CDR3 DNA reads TGTGCCAGCAGCCAAGCCGGGTCCCGGTCAACCCAGCATTTT.

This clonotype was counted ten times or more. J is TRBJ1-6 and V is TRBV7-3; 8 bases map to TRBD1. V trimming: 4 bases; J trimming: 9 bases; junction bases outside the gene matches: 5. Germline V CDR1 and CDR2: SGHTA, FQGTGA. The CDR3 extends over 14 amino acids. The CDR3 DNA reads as TGTGCCAGCAGCTCCGGACAGGGCAGTTCACCCCTCCACTTT. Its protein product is CASSSGQGSSPLHF.

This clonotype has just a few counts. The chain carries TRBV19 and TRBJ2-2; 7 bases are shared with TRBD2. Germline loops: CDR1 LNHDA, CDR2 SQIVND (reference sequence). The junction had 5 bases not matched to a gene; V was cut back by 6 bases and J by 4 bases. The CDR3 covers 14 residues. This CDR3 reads CASRGGLFTGELFF. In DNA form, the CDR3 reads TGTGCCAGTAGGGGGGGGTTGTTCACCGGGGAGCTGTTTTTT.

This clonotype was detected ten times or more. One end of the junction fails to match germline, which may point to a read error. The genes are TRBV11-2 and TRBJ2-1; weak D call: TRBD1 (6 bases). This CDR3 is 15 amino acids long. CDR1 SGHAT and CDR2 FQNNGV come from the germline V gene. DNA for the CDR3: TGTGCCAGCAGCTTAGATCAAACGATTGGGGACAAGCAATTCTTC. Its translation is CASSLDQTIGDKQFF.

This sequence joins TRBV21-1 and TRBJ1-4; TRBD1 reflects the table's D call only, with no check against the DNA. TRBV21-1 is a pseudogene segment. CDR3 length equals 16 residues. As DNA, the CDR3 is TGTGCCAGCAGCCTGGACGGAGGGGGCAAAAATGAAAAACTGTTTTTT. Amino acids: CASSLDGGGKNEKLFF.

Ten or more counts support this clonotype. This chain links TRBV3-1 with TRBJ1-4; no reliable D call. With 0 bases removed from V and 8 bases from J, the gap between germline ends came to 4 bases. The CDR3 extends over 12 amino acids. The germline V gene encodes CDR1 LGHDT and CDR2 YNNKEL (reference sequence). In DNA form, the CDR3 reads TGTGCCAGCAGCCAAGAAGGGGAAAAACTGTTTTTT. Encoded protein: CASSQEGEKLFF. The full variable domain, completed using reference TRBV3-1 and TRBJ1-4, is DTAVSQTPKYLVTQMGNDKSIKCEQNLGHDTMYWYKQDSKKFLKIMFSYNNKELIINETVPNRFSPKSPDKAHLNLHINSLELGDSAVYFCASSQEGEKLFFGSGTQLSVL.

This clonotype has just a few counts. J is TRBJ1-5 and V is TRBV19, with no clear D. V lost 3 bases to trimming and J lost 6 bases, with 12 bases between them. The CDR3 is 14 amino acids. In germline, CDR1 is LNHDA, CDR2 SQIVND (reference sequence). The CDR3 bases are TGTGCCAGTAGTATCTTGGGAGGCACTCAGCCCCAGCATTTT. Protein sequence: CASSILGGTQPQHF. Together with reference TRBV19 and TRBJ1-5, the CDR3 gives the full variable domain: DGGITQSPKYLFRKEGQNVTLSCEQNLNHDAMYWYRQDPGQGLRLIYYSQIVNDFQKGDIAEGYSVSREKKESFPLTVTSAQKNPTAFYLCASSILGGTQPQHFGDGTRLSIL.

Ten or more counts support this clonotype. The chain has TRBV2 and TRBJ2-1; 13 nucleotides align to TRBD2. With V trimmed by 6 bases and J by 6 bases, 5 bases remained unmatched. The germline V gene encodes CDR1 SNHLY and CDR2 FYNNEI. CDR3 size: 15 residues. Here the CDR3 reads CASSSTSGGANEQFF. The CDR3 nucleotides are TGTGCCAGCAGCTCCACTAGCGGGGGGGCCAATGAGCAGTTCTTC. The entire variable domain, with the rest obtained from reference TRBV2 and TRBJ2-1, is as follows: EPEVTQTPSHQVTQMGQEVILRCVPISNHLYFYWYRQILGQKVEFLVSFYNNEISEKSEIFDDQFSVERPDGSNFTLKIRSTKLEDSAMYFCASSSTSGGANEQFFGPGTRLTVL.

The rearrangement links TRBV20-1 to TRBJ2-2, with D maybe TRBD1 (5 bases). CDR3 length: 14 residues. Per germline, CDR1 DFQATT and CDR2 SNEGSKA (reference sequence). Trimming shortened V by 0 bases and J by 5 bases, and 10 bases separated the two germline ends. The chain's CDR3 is CSAREVGLTGELFF. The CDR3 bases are TGCAGTGCTAGAGAAGTGGGGCTAACCGGGGAGCTGTTTTTT.

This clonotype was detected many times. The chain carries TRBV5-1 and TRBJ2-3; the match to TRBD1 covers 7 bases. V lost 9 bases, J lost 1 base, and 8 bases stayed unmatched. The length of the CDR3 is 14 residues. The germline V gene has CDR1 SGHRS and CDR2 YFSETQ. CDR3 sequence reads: CATNTGVGTDTQYF. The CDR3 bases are TGCGCCACCAACACAGGGGTGGGCACAGATACGCAGTATTTT.

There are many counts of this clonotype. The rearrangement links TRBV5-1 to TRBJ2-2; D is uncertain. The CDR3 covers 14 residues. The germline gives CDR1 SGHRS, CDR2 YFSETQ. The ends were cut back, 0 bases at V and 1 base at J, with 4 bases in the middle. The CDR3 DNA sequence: TGCGCCAGCAGCTTGGGGTTGAACACCGGGGAGCTGTTTTTT. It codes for CASSLGLNTGELFF.

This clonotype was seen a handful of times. This chain's CDR3 is CASSQTPVQETQYF. The CDR3 nucleotides read TGTGCCAGCAGCCAAACCCCAGTCCAAGAGACCCAGTACTTC. The chain is built from TRBV3-1 and TRBJ2-5; no definite D call. Trimming shortened V by 2 bases and J by 1 base, and 8 bases separated the two germline ends. CDR3 length equals 14 residues. Germline V lookup: CDR1 LGHDT, CDR2 YNNKEL (reference sequence).

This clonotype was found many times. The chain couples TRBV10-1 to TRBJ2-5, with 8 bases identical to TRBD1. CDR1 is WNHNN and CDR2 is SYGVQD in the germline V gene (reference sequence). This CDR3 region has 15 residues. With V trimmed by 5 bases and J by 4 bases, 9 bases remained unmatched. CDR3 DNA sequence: TGCGCCAGCAGTACTGGACAGGGCGTGGGAGAGACCCAGTACTTC. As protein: CASSTGQGVGETQYF.

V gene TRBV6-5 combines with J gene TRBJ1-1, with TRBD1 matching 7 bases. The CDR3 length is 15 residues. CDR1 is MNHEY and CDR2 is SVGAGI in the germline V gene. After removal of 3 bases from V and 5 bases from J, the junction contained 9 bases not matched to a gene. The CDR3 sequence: CASSYEEGAGTEAFF. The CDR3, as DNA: TGTGCCAGCAGTTATGAGGAGGGGGCGGGAACTGAAGCTTTCTTT.

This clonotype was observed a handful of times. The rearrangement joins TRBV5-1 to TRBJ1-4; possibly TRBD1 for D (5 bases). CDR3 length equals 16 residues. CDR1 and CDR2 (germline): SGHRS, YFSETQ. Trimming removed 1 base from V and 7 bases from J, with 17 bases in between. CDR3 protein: CASSLFVPGRAEKLFF. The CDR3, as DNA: TGCGCCAGCAGCTTGTTCGTGCCAGGGCGGGCTGAAAAACTGTTTTTT. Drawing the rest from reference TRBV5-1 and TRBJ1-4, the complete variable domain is KAGVTQTPRYLIKTRGQQVTLSCSPISGHRSVSWYQQTPGQGLQFLFEYFSETQRNKGNFPGRFSGRQFSNSRSEMNVSTLELGDSALYLCASSLFVPGRAEKLFFGSGTQLSVL.

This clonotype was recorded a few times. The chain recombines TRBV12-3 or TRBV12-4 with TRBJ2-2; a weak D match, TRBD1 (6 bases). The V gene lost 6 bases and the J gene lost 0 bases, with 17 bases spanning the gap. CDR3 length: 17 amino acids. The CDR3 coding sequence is TGTGCCAGCAGGTTACTCCCGACAGGACCGAACACCGGGGAGCTGTTTTTT. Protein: CASRLLPTGPNTGELFF.

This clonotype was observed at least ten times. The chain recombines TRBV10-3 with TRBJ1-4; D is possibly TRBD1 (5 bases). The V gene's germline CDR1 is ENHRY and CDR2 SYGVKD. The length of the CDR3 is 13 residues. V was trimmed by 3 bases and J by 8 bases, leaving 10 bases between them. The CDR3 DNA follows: TGTGCCATCAGTGACCAGGGCGGCGAAAAACTGTTTTTT. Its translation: CAISDQGGEKLFF.

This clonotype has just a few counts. CDR3 nucleotide sequence: TGCGCCAGCAGCCAAGAAGGGGTCCCCGGCTCTGGAAACACCATATATTTT. Translation: CASSQEGVPGSGNTIYF. This rearrangement joins TRBV4-3 to TRBJ1-3, with D perhaps matching TRBD1 (5 bases). The CDR3 contains 17 residues. The germline V gene has CDR1 LGHNA and CDR2 YSLEER. The V end lost 0 bases, the J end lost 0 bases, and 12 bases lay between the germline ends.